The 23 T cell receptor beta chains below come from one sample, sequenced in a study of shared clonotypes between healthy human individuals. The protocol was immunoSEQ multiplex PCR, while the TCRdb copy is restricted to in-frame clones and leaves out a portion. The sample lists around 750,000 clones; under 80% were seen once. Input material: memory CD4+ T cells sorted from blood. This sample's subset: CD45RA-negative fraction. The receptors come from a woman younger than 45 in good health.

V and J are TRBV28 and TRBJ1-1, with TRBD1 matching 9 bases. The CDR3 runs to 14 residues. Per the germline V gene, CDR1 is MDHEN and CDR2 is SYDVKM. After removal of 5 bases from V and 3 bases from J, the junction contained 4 bases not matched to a gene. The CDR3 loop reads CASSPGQGHTEAFF. The CDR3 DNA reads as TGTGCCAGCAGTCCTGGACAGGGGCACACTGAAGCTTTCTTT.

This chain uses TRBV10-3 with TRBJ2-1; 10 bases map to TRBD1. CDR1 is ENHRY, CDR2 SYGVKD, per germline. CDR3 length: 16 residues. The V segment lost 6 bases and the J segment 4 bases; nucleotides outside the gene matches: 9. This CDR3 reads CAIRDSRTGGYNEQFF. CDR3 sequence (DNA): TGTGCCATCAGGGACTCCCGGACAGGGGGTTACAATGAGCAGTTCTTC.

The rearrangement uses TRBV29-1 and TRBJ2-2; D possibly corresponds to TRBD2 (6 bases). Trimming stripped 6 bases from V and 2 bases from J, with 13 bases between. Per the germline V gene, CDR1 is SQVTM and CDR2 is ANQGSEA. CDR3 size: 14 residues. The CDR3 loop is CSVRLVLNTGELFF. The CDR3 region has the DNA TGCAGCGTGAGACTAGTCCTTAACACCGGGGAGCTGTTTTTT.

This sequence joins TRBV5-4 and TRBJ2-7; the D gene is possibly TRBD2 (6 bases). V dropped 0 bases and J dropped 5 bases, with 12 bases sitting between them. Per the germline V gene, CDR1 is SGHNT and CDR2 is YYREEE (reference sequence). The CDR3 sequence is 14 residues long. In DNA, the CDR3 is TGTGCCAGCAGCTTGGATGGAGGGCTGGACGAGCAGTACTTC. It codes for CASSLDGGLDEQYF.

V usage is TRBV19 and J usage is TRBJ2-1; 8 bases are shared with TRBD2. Germline V lookup: CDR1 LNHDA, CDR2 SQIVND (reference sequence). CDR3 length equals 18 residues. Trimming took 8 bases from V and 6 from J; bases not matched to a gene: 21. The CDR3 DNA reads TGTGCCAGTCTCCTTCCACCCGGGCGGGAGGAGTTGGGCAATGAGCAGTTCTTC. Translating gives CASLLPPGREELGNEQFF.

CDR3: CASRVTGGGHEQFF. Written as DNA, the CDR3 is TGTGCCAGCAGGGTGACAGGAGGTGGCCATGAGCAGTTCTTC. The chain is built from TRBV7-2 and TRBJ2-1; D is possibly TRBD1 (6 bases). Per germline, CDR1 SGHTA and CDR2 FQGNSA. The CDR3 contains 14 residues. V was cut by 6 bases and J by 8 bases, with 17 bases left in between. Looking up the rest from reference TRBV7-2 and TRBJ2-1 gives the full variable domain: GAGVSQSPSNKVTEKGKDVELRCDPISGHTALYWYRQSLGQGLEFLIYFQGNSAPDKSGLPSDRFSAERTGGSVSTLTIQRTQQEDSAVYLCASRVTGGGHEQFFGPGTRLTVL.

This chain links TRBV2 with TRBJ2-3; 7 positions agree with TRBD2. There are 14 residues in the CDR3. The V segment lost 2 bases and the J segment 1 base; nucleotides outside the gene matches: 0. Germline CDR1 and CDR2: SNHLY and FYNNEI. CDR3 region: CASSETSGTDTQYF. Here the CDR3 DNA reads TGTGCCAGCAGTGAAACTAGCGGCACAGATACGCAGTATTTT.

CDR3 bases: TGTGCCAGCAGCTTTTTAGGGCGAACTGAAGCTTTCTTT. Amino acid sequence: CASSFLGRTEAFF. The V call is TRBV7-2, the J call TRBJ1-1, with unresolved D. The germline V gene has CDR1 SGHTA and CDR2 FQGNSA. Trimming pared 3 bases from V and 5 bases from J, leaving 10 bases between. CDR3 length: 13 amino acids.

V gene TRBV4-2 combines with J gene TRBJ2-1; 10 bases match TRBD2. This CDR3 comprises 15 residues. V gave up 2 bases and J gave up 8 bases; unmatched junction bases: 6. The germline V gene encodes CDR1 LGHNA and CDR2 YNFKEQ. The chain's CDR3 is CASSQTSGIWYEQFF. The CDR3 DNA is TGTGCCAGCAGCCAAACTAGCGGGATCTGGTATGAGCAGTTCTTC.

The chain links TRBV11-2 to TRBJ2-3; D remains unclear. Germline CDR1 is SGHAT and CDR2 is FQNNGV. This CDR3 contains 15 residues. Trimming stripped 5 bases from V and 4 bases from J, with 16 bases between. The CDR3 DNA reads as TGTGCCAGCAGCGCGAATCGAGCCGGGTCAGATACGCAGTATTTT. This translates into CASSANRAGSDTQYF. Using reference TRBV11-2 and TRBJ2-3 for the parts outside the CDR3, the full variable domain is EAGVAQSPRYKIIEKRQSVAFWCNPISGHATLYWYQQILGQGPKLLIQFQNNGVVDDSQLPKDRFSAERLKGVDSTLKIQPAKLEDSAVYLCASSANRAGSDTQYFGPGTRLTVL.

This chain connects TRBV10-2 to TRBJ2-2, with TRBD2 identical over 16 bases. Losses at the gene ends were 6 bases for V and 5 bases for J; bases not matched to a gene: 6. Germline V lookup: CDR1 WSHSY, CDR2 SAAADI. The CDR3 runs 17 residues. The CDR3: CASRGTSGRGWTGELFF. DNA for the CDR3: TGCGCCAGCAGAGGGACTAGCGGGAGGGGGTGGACCGGGGAGCTGTTTTTT.

The rearrangement joins TRBV5-4 to TRBJ1-1; no firm D call. The CDR3 covers 15 residues. V was trimmed by 0 bases and J by 0 bases, leaving 9 bases between them. Germline CDR1 SGHNT, CDR2 YYREEE (reference sequence). The CDR3 DNA reads TGTGCCAGCAGCTTGGCCGGGTGGGTGAACACTGAAGCTTTCTTT. Its protein product is CASSLAGWVNTEAFF.

The rearrangement joins TRBV7-3 to TRBJ1-1; 7 bases line up with TRBD1. The CDR3 is 15 residues long. Per the germline V gene, CDR1 is SGHTA and CDR2 is FQGTGA. The junction had 7 bases not matched to a gene; V was cut back by 5 bases and J by 1 base. CDR3 sequence reads: CASSQNRGRNTEAFF. The CDR3 DNA reads TGTGCCAGCAGCCAAAACAGGGGACGGAACACTGAAGCTTTCTTT.

A remark on this clone: In the same sample, other DNA sequences code for this CDR3. The chain uses TRBV19 and TRBJ2-7; D is unclear. Trimming pared 3 bases from V and 3 bases from J, leaving 12 bases between. CDR1 is LNHDA and CDR2 is SQIVND in the germline V gene (reference sequence). The CDR3 runs to 14 residues. CDR3 region: CASSIGGRSYEQYF. In nucleotides, the CDR3 is TGTGCCAGTAGTATCGGTGGCAGGAGCTACGAGCAGTACTTC.

This chain uses TRBV25-1 with TRBJ1-6; 7 bases are shared with TRBD1. Germline V gene lookup returns CDR1 MGHDK and CDR2 SYGVNS. V trimming: 4 bases; J trimming: 5 bases; junction bases outside the gene matches: 2. This CDR3 contains 14 residues. The CDR3 here is CASSGDSHNSPLHF. The CDR3 nucleotides read TGTGCCAGCAGTGGGGACAGCCATAATTCACCCCTCCACTTT. The complete variable domain, with remaining parts taken from reference TRBV25-1 and TRBJ1-6, reads EADIYQTPRYLVIGTGKKITLECSQTMGHDKMYWYQQDPGMELHLIHYSYGVNSTEKGDLSSESTVSRIRTEHFPLTLESARPSHTSQYLCASSGDSHNSPLHFGNGTRLTVT.

A word on this clone: At the DNA level, this CDR3 is encoded by other sequences in the same sample as well. The chain has TRBV14 and TRBJ1-1, with D unresolved. Germline lookup yields CDR1 SGHDN and CDR2 FVKESK. V was clipped by 2 bases and J by 0 bases, with 7 bases between them. This CDR3 is built from 14 residues. The CDR3 nucleotides read TGTGCCAGCAGCCAACCCGGGCTGAACACTGAAGCTTTCTTT. It codes for CASSQPGLNTEAFF. Full variable domain (remainder filled in from reference TRBV14 and TRBJ1-1): EAGVTQFPSHSVIEKGQTVTLRCDPISGHDNLYWYRRVMGKEIKFLLHFVKESKQDESGMPNNRFLAERTGGTYSTLKVQPAELEDSGVYFCASSQPGLNTEAFFGQGTRLTVV.

The chain has TRBV5-4 and TRBJ1-4, with TRBD1 identical over 8 bases. The V gene's germline CDR1 is SGHNT and CDR2 YYREEE (reference sequence). This CDR3 comprises 15 residues. Germline trimming cut 2 bases from V and 5 bases from J; bases unmatched to any gene: 5. The CDR3 loop is CASSFGQGPNEKLFF. Written as DNA, the CDR3 is TGTGCCAGCAGCTTTGGACAGGGCCCAAATGAAAAACTGTTTTTT.

This clone has just one count. The chain is built from TRBV14 and TRBJ2-1; 9 bases map to TRBD2. V was pared by 4 bases and J by 6 bases, with 13 bases of the junction left unmatched. Germline assignment: CDR1 SGHDN and CDR2 FVKESK. The CDR3 has 17 amino acids. CDR3 in amino acids: CASSPLGGSGRSNEQFF. The CDR3 nucleotides are TGTGCCAGCAGCCCTCTGGGCGGTAGCGGGAGATCCAATGAGCAGTTCTTC.

The V gene is TRBV25-1, the J gene TRBJ2-3; 10 positions agree with TRBD2. The CDR3 runs 15 residues. The V and J ends lost 3 bases and 2 bases, in that order; junction bases with no gene match: 2. Germline CDR1 and CDR2: MGHDK and SYGVNS. This CDR3 is CASSDLAGVTDTQYF. The CDR3 DNA reads TGTGCCAGCAGTGATCTAGCGGGGGTCACAGATACGCAGTATTTT.

The chain recombines TRBV10-3 with TRBJ1-4; no clear D gene. CDR3 length equals 14 residues. V shed 10 bases and J shed 7 bases, with 19 bases lying between them. Germline CDR1 is ENHRY and CDR2 is SYGVKD. The DNA of the CDR3 is TGTGCCACCCGGCCTGACAAGGAAGGTGAAAAACTGTTTTTT. Translation gives CATRPDKEGEKLFF.

The chain is built from TRBV5-1 and TRBJ2-7, with D perhaps assigned TRBD1 or TRBD2 (5 bases each). The length of the CDR3 is 14 residues. The germline gives CDR1 SGHRS, CDR2 YFSETQ. V gave up 4 bases and J gave up 9 bases, with 20 bases separating them. The CDR3 is CASSPTGTEVVQYF. The CDR3 DNA reads TGCGCCAGCAGCCCTACTGGGACCGAAGTTGTGCAGTACTTC. The full variable domain, its missing parts supplied by reference TRBV5-1 and TRBJ2-7, is KAGVTQTPRYLIKTRGQQVTLSCSPISGHRSVSWYQQTPGQGLQFLFEYFSETQRNKGNFPGRFSGRQFSNSRSEMNVSTLELGDSALYLCASSPTGTEVVQYFGPGTRLTVT.

This rearrangement joins TRBV7-9 to TRBJ2-2; D is undetermined. This CDR3 has 12 amino acids. In germline, CDR1 is SEHNR, CDR2 FQNEAQ (reference sequence). The V end lost 4 bases, the J end lost 4 bases, and 4 bases lay between the germline ends. For the CDR3, the DNA is TGTGCCAGCAGCTACTTCACCGGGGAGCTGTTTTTT. Translation: CASSYFTGELFF.

This sequence joins TRBV27 and TRBJ2-7; D is undetermined. The length of the CDR3 is 13 residues. Trimming took off 3 bases at V and 8 bases at J, with 14 bases between the two ends. Germline V gives CDR1 MNHEY, CDR2 SMNVEV (reference sequence). The CDR3 reads CASSFDGSSKQYF. CDR3 DNA sequence: TGTGCCAGCAGTTTCGACGGTTCAAGCAAGCAGTACTTC.